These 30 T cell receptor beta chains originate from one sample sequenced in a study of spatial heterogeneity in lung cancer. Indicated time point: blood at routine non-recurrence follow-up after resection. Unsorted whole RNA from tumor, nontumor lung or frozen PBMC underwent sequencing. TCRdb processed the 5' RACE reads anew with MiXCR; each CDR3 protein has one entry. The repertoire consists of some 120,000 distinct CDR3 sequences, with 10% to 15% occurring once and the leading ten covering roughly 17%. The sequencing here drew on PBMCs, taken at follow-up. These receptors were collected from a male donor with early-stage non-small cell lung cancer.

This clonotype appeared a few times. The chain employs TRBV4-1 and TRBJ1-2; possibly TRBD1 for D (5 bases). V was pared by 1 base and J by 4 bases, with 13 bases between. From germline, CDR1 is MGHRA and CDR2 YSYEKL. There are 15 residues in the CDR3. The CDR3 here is CASSQGRWGGYGYTF. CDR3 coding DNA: TGCGCCAGCAGCCAAGGCCGGTGGGGCGGCTATGGCTACACCTTC.

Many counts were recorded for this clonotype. Written as DNA, the CDR3 is TGTGCCATCAGTGCAGCAGGGTCTAGCACAGATACGCAGTATTTT. Its protein is CAISAAGSSTDTQYF. V is TRBV10-3 and J is TRBJ2-3; a possible D gene is TRBD1 (5 bases). Germline loops: CDR1 ENHRY, CDR2 SYGVKD. The length of the CDR3 is 15 residues. Trimming left V 4 bases short and J 0 bases short, with 11 bases between.

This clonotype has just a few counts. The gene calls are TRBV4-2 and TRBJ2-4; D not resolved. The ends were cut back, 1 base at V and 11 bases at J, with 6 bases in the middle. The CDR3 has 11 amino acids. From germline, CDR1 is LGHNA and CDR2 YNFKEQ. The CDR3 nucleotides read TGTGCCAGCAGCCAAGCGGTGTTTCAGTACTTC. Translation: CASSQAVFQYF.

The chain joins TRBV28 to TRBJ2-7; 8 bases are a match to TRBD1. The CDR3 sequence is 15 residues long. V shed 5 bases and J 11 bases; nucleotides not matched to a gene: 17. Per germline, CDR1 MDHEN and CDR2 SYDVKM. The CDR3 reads CASSPAGTGRYYEYF. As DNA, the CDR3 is TGTGCCAGCAGTCCGGCCGGGACAGGACGATATTATGAGTACTTC.

CDR3 amino acids: CASTTVSRGLGTDTQYF. CDR3 sequence (DNA): TGTGCCAGCACCACCGTAAGCAGGGGGCTGGGTACAGATACGCAGTATTTT. The rearrangement links TRBV28 to TRBJ2-3, with 8 bases fitting TRBD1. V dropped 7 bases and J dropped 3; count of bases not matched to a gene: 15. The CDR3 loop spans 17 amino acids. In germline, CDR1 is MDHEN, CDR2 SYDVKM.

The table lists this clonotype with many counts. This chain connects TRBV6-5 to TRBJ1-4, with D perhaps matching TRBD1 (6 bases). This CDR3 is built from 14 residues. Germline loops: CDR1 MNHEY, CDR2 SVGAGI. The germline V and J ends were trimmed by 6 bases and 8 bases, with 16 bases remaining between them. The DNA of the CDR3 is TGTGCCAGCAGGCGCACGGGGGCGGGAGAAAAACTGTTTTTT. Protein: CASRRTGAGEKLFF.

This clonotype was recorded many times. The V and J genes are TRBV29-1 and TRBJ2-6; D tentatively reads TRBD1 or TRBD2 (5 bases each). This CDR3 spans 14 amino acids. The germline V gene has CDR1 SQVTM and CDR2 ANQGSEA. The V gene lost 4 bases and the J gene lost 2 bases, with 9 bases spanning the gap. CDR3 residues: CSVGWGTGANVLTF. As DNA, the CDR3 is TGCAGCGTTGGTTGGGGGACTGGGGCCAACGTCCTGACTTTC. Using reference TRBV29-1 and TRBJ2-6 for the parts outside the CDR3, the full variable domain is SAVISQKPSRDICQRGTSLTIQCQVDSQVTMMFWYRQQPGQSLTLIATANQGSEATYESGFVIDKFPISRPNLTFSTLTVSNMSPEDSSIYLCSVGWGTGANVLTFGAGSRLTVL.

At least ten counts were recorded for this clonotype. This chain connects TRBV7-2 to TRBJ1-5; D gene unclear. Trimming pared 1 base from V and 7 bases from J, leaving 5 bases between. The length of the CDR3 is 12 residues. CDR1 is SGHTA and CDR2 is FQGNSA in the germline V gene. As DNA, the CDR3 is TGTGCCAGCAGCTTAGGACGACAGCCCCAGCATTTT. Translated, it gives CASSLGRQPQHF.

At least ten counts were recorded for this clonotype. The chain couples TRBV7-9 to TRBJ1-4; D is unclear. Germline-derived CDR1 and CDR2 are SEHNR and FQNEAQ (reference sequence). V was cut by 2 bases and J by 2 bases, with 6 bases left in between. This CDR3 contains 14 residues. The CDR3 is CASSLFGTNEKLFF. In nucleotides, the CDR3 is TGTGCCAGCAGCTTATTCGGGACTAATGAAAAACTGTTTTTT.

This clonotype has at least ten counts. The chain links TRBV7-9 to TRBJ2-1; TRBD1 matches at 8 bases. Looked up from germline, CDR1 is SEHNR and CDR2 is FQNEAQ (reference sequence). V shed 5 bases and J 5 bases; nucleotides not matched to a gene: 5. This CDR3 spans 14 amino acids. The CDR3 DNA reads TGTGCCAGCAGCATACCGGACAGGGACAATGAGCAGTTCTTC. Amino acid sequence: CASSIPDRDNEQFF.

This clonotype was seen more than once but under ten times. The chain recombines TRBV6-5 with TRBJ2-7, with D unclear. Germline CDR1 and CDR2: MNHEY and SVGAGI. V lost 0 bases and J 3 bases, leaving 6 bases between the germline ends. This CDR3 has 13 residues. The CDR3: CASSYSQVYEQYF. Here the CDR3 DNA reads TGTGCCAGCAGTTACTCCCAGGTCTACGAGCAGTACTTC.

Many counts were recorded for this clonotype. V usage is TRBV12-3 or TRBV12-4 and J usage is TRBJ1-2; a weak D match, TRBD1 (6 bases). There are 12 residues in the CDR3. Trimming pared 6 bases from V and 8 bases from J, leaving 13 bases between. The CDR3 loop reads CASRVQGGGYTF. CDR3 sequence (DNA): TGTGCCAGCAGGGTACAGGGCGGAGGCTACACCTTC.

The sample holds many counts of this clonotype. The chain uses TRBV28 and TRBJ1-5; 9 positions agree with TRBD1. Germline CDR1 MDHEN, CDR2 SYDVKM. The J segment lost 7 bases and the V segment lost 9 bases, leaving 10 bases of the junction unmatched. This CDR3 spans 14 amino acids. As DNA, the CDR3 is TGTGCCAGTACAGGGGGCGCACAGAAACAGCCCCAGCATTTT. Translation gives CASTGGAQKQPQHF.

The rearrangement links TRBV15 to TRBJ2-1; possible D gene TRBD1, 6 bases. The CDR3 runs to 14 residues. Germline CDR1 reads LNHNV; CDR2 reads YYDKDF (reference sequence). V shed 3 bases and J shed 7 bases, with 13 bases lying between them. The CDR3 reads CATSSPKGGNEQFF. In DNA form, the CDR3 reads TGTGCCACCAGCAGTCCGAAAGGGGGAAATGAGCAGTTCTTC. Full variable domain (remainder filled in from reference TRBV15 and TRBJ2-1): DAMVIQNPRYQVTQFGKPVTLSCSQTLNHNVMYWYQQKSSQAPKLLFHYYDKDFNNEADTPDNFQSRRPNTSFCFLDIRSPGLGDTAMYLCATSSPKGGNEQFFGPGTRLTVL.

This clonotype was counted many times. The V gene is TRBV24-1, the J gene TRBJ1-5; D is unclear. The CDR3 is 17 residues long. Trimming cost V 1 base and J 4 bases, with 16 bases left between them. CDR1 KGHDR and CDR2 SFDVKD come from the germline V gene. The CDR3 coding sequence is TGTGCCACCAGTGATTTACTTGGGCAGGACGAGAATCAGCCCCAGCATTTT. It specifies CATSDLLGQDENQPQHF.

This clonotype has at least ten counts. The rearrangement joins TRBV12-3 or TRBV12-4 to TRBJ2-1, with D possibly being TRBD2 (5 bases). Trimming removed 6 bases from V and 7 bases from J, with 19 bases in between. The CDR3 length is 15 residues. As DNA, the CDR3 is TGTGCCAGCAGCCGCCCTAGCATTTCATGGAATGAGCAGTTCTTC. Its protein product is CASSRPSISWNEQFF.

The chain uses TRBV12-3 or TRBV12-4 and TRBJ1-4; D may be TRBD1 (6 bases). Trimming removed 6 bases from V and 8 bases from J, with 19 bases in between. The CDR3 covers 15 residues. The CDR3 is CASRPPETGNEKLFF. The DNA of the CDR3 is TGTGCCAGCAGACCTCCGGAAACAGGGAACGAAAAACTGTTTTTT.

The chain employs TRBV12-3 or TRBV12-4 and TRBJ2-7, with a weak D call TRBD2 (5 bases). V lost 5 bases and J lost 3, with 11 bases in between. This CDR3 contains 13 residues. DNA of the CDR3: TGTGCCAGCAGTACGGACGGAGGCTACGAGCAGTACTTC. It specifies CASSTDGGYEQYF.

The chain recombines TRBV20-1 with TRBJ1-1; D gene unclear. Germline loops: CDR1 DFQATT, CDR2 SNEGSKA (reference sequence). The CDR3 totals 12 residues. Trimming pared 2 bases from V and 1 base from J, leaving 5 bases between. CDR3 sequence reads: CSARITNTEAFF. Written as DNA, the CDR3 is TGCAGTGCTAGAATCACGAACACTGAAGCTTTCTTT.

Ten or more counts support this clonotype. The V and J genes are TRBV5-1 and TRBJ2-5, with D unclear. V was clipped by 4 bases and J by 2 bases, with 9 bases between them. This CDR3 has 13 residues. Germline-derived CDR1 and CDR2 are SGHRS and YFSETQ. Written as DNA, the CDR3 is TGCGCCAGCAGCCACCTCAAGCAAGAGACCCAGTACTTC. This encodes CASSHLKQETQYF.

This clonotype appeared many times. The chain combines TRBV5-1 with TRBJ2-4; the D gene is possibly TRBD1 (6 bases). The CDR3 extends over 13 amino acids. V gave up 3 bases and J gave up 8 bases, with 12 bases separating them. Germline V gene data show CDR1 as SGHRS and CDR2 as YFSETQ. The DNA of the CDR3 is TGCGCCAGCAGCTCCAGGGGAGAGGACATTCAGTACTTC. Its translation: CASSSRGEDIQYF.

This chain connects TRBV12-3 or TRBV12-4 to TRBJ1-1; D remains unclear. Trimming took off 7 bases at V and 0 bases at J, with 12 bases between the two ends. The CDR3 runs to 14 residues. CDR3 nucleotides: TGTGCCAGCACCCCGAGGAGTTTGAACACTGAAGCTTTCTTT. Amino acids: CASTPRSLNTEAFF.

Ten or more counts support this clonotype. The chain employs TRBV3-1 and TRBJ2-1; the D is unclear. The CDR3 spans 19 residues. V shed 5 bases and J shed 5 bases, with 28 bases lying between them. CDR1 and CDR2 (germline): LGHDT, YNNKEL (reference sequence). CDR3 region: CASSSSREGPKGYHNEQFF. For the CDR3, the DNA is TGTGCCAGCAGCTCCAGTAGAGAAGGGCCCAAGGGCTACCACAATGAGCAGTTCTTC.

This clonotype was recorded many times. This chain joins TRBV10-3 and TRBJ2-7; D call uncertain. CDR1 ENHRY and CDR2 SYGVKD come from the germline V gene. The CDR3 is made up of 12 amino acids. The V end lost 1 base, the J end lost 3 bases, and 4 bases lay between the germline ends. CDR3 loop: CAISEYGYEQYF. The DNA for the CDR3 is TGTGCCATCAGTGAGTACGGCTACGAGCAGTACTTC.

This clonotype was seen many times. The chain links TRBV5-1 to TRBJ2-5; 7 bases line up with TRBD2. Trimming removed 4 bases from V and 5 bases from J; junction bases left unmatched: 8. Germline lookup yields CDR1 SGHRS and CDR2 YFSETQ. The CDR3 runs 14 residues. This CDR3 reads CASSPGGGPETQYF. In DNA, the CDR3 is TGCGCCAGCAGCCCCGGGGGAGGGCCGGAGACCCAGTACTTC.

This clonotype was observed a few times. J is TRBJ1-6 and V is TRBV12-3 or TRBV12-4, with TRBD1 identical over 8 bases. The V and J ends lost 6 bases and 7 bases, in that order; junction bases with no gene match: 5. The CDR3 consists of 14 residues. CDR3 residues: CASSSGGANSPLHF. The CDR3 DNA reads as TGTGCCAGCAGCTCAGGGGGCGCGAATTCACCCCTCCACTTT.

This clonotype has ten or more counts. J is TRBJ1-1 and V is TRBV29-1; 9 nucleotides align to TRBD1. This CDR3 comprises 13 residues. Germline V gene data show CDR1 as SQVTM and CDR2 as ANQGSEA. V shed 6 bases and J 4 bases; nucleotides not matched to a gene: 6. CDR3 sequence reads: CSVGGQGGTEAFF. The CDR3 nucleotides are TGCAGCGTGGGGGGACAGGGAGGCACTGAAGCTTTCTTT.

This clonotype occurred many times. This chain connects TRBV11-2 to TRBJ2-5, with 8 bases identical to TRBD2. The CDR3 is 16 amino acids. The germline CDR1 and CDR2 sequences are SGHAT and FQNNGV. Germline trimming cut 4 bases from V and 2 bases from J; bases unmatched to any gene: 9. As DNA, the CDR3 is TGTGCCAGCAGCTCTCGCGGTAGCGGGGATCAAGAGACCCAGTACTTC. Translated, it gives CASSSRGSGDQETQYF.

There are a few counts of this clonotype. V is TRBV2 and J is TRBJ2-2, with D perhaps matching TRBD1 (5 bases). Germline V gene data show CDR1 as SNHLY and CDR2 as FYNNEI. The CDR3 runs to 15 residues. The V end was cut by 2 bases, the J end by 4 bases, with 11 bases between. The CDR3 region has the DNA TGTGCCAGCAGTGAAAGCACAGGCAGCACCGGGGAGCTGTTTTTT. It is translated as CASSESTGSTGELFF.

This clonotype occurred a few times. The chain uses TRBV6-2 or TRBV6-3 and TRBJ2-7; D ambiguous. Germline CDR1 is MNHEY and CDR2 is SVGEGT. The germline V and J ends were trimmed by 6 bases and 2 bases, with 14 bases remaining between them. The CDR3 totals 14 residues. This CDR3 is CASRDRPVTYEQYF. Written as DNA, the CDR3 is TGTGCCAGCAGGGACCGACCAGTAACCTACGAGCAGTACTTC.